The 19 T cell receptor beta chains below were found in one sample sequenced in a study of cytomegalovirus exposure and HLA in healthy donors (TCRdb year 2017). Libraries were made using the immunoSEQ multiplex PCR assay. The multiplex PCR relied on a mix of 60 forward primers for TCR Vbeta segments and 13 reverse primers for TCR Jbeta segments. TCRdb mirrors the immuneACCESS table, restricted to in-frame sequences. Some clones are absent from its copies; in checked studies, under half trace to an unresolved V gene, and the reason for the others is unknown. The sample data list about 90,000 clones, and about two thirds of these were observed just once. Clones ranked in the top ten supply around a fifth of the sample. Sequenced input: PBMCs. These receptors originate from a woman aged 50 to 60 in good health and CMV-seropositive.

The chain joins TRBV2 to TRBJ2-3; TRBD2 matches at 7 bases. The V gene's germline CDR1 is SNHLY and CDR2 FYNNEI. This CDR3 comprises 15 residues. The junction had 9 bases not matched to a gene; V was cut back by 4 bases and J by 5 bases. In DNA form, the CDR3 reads TGTGCCAGCAGTGTTGGGTGGGGGGGTGGAGATACGCAGTATTTT. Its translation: CASSVGWGGGDTQYF. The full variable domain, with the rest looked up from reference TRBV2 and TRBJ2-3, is EPEVTQTPSHQVTQMGQEVILRCVPISNHLYFYWYRQILGQKVEFLVSFYNNEISEKSEIFDDQFSVERPDGSNFTLKIRSTKLEDSAMYFCASSVGWGGGDTQYFGPGTRLTVL.

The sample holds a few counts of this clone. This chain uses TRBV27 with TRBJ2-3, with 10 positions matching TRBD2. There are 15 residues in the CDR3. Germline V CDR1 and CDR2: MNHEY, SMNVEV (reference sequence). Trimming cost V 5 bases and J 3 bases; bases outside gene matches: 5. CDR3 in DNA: TGTGCCAGCAGTCCCACTAGCGGGGTAACAGATACGCAGTATTTT. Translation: CASSPTSGVTDTQYF.

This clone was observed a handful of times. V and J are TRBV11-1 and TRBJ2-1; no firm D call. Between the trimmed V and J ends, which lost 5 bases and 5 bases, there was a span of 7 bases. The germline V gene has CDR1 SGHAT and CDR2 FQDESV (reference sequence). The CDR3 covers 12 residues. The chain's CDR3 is CASSHPNNEQFF. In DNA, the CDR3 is TGTGCCAGCAGCCATCCTAACAATGAGCAGTTCTTC.

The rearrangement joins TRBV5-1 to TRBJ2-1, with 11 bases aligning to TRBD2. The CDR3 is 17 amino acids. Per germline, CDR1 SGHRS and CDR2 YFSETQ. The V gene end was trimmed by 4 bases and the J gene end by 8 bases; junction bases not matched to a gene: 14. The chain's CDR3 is CASSQVPPSGGLYEQFF. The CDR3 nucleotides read TGCGCCAGCAGCCAAGTACCCCCTAGCGGGGGGTTGTATGAGCAGTTCTTC. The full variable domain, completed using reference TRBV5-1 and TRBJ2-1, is KAGVTQTPRYLIKTRGQQVTLSCSPISGHRSVSWYQQTPGQGLQFLFEYFSETQRNKGNFPGRFSGRQFSNSRSEMNVSTLELGDSALYLCASSQVPPSGGLYEQFFGPGTRLTVL.

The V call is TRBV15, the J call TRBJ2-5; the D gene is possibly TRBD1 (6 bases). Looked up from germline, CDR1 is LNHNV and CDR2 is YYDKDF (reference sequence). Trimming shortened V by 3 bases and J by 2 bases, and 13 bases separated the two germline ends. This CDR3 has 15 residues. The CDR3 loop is CATSRDEGEQETQYF. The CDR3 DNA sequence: TGTGCCACCAGCAGGGATGAGGGGGAACAAGAGACCCAGTACTTC.

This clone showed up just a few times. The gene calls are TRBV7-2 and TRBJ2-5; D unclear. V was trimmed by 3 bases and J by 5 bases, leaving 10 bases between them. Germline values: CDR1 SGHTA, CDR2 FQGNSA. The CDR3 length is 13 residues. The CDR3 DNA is TGTGCCAGCAGCTTTATAGCTGGGGAGACCCAGTACTTC. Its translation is CASSFIAGETQYF.

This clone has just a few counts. The CDR3 nucleotides are TGTGCCTGGACCGCAGGGATGAACACTGAAGCTTTCTTT. Translating gives CAWTAGMNTEAFF. The V gene is TRBV30, the J gene TRBJ1-1; TRBD1 might be the D (5 bases). This CDR3 has 13 amino acids. Between the trimmed V and J ends, which lost 4 bases and 0 bases, there was a span of 9 bases. Germline V lookup: CDR1 GTSNPN, CDR2 SVGIG (reference sequence).

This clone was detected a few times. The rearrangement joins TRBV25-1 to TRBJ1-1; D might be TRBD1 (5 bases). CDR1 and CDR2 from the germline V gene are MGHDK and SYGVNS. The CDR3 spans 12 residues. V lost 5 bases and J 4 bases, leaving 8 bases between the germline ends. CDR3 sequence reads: CASSIGGTEAFF. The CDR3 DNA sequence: TGTGCCAGCAGTATCGGGGGCACTGAAGCTTTCTTT.

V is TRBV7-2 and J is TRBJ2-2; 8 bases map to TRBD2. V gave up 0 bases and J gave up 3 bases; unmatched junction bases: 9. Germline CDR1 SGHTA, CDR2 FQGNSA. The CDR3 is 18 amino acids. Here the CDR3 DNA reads TGTGCCAGCAGCTTAGCTACTAGCGGATCCTATTACACCGGGGAGCTGTTTTTT. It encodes CASSLATSGSYYTGELFF.

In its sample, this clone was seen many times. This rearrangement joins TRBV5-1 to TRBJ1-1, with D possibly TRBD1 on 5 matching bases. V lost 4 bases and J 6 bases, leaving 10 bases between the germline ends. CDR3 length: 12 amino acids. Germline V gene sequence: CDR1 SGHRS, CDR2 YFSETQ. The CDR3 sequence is CASSIQDSEAFF. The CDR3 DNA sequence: TGCGCCAGCAGCATACAGGATTCTGAAGCTTTCTTT.

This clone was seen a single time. The CDR3, as DNA: TGTGCCAGCAGCCAATCTGCAGGGGGAGTACAAGAGCAGTTCTTC. Its protein is CASSQSAGGVQEQFF. The chain links TRBV16 to TRBJ2-1, with 7 nucleotides matching TRBD1. Germline V gene data show CDR1 as KGHSY and CDR2 as FQNENV. Unmatched junction bases numbered 9, after V lost 0 bases and J lost 10 bases. This CDR3 has 15 residues.

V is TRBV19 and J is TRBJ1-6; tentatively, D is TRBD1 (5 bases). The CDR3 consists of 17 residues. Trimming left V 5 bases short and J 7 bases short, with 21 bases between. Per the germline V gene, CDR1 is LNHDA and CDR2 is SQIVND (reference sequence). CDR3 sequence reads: CASSPRTPGTLNSPLHF. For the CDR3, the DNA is TGTGCCAGTAGTCCAAGGACCCCTGGGACTCTCAATTCACCCCTCCACTTT.

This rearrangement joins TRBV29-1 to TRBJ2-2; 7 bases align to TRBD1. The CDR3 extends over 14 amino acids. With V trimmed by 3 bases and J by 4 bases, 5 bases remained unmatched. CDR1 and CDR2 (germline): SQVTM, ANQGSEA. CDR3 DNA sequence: TGCAGCGTTGAGGGGGCAGGGGGCACCGGGGAGCTGTTTTTT. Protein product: CSVEGAGGTGELFF.

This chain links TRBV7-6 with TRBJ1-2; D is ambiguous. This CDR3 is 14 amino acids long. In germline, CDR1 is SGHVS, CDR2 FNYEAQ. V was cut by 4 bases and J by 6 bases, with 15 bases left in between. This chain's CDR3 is CASSSVSGPDGYTF. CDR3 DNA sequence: TGTGCCAGCAGCTCAGTGTCGGGTCCCGATGGCTACACCTTC.

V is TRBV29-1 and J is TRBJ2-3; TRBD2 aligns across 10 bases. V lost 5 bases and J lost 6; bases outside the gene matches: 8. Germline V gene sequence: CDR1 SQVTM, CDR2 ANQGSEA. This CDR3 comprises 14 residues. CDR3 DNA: TGCAGCGTTCTACTAGCGGGGAGAATGGATACGCAGTATTTT. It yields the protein CSVLLAGRMDTQYF.

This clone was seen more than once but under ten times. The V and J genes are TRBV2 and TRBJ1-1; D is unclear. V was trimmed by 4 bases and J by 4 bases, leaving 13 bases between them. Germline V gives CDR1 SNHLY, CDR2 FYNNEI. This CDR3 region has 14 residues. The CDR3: CASSALASATEAFF. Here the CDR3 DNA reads TGTGCCAGCAGTGCCCTGGCTTCCGCCACTGAAGCTTTCTTT.

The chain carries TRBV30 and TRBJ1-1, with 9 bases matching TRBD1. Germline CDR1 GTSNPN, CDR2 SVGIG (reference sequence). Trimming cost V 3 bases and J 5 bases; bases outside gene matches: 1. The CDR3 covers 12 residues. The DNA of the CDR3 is TGTGCCTGGAGGGACAGGGGTACTGAAGCTTTCTTT. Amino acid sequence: CAWRDRGTEAFF. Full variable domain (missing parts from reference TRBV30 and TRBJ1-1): SQTIHQWPATLVQPVGSPLSLECTVEGTSNPNLYWYRQAAGRGLQLLFYSVGIGQISSEVPQNLSASRPQDRQFILSSKKLLLSDSGFYLCAWRDRGTEAFFGQGTRLTVV.

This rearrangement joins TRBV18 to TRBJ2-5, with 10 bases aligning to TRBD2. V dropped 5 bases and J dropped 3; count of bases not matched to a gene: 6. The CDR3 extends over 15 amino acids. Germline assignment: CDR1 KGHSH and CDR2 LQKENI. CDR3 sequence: CASSNPLAGEETQYF. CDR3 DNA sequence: TGTGCCAGCTCAAACCCTCTAGCGGGGGAAGAGACCCAGTACTTC.

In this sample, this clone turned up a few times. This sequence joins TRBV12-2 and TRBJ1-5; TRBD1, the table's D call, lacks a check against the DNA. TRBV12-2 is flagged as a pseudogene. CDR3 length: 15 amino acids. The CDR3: CASRPTGGGNQPQHF. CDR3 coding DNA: TGTGCAAGTCGACCTACAGGGGGCGGCAATCAGCCCCAGCATTTT.